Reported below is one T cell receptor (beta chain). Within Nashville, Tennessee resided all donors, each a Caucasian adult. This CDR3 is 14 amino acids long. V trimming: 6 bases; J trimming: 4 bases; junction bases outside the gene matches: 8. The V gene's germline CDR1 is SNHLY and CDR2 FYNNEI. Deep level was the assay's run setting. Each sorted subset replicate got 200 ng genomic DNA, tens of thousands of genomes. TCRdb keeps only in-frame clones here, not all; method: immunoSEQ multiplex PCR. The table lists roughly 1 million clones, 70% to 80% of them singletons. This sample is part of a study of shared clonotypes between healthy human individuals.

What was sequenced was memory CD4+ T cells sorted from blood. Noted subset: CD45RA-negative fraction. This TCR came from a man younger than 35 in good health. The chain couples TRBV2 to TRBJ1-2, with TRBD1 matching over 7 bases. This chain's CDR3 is CASSLGQVVYGYTF. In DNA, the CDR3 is TGTGCCAGCAGCCTTGGACAGGTTGTCTATGGCTACACCTTC.